A single sample is the source of the 8 T cell receptor beta chains below, sequenced in a study of blood T cell repertoires in COVID-19. Some clones are missing from TCRdb's copy, which holds only in-frame ones; the method was immunoSEQ multiplex PCR. The sample records 400,000 or so clones, about 92% being singletons. Sequencing used PBMCs or T cells enriched from blood (not recorded which). The source is a young man who had recovered from COVID-19.

Of note for this clone: The same CDR3 can be traced to other DNA sequences in this sample. The rearrangement links TRBV19 to TRBJ1-3; maybe TRBD1 (6 bases). V was pared by 3 bases and J by 3 bases, with 9 bases between. There are 14 residues in the CDR3. Germline CDR1 LNHDA, CDR2 SQIVND (reference sequence). CDR3 amino acids: CASSITGSGNTIYF. The CDR3 DNA reads TGTGCCAGTAGTATCACAGGGAGTGGAAACACCATATATTTT.

The CDR3 spells CASSLSGNSGYTF. In nucleotides, the CDR3 is TGTGCCAGCAGTCTGTCAGGGAACAGTGGCTACACCTTC. The chain links TRBV27 to TRBJ1-2, with D maybe TRBD1 (5 bases). V lost 5 bases and J lost 7, with 14 bases in between. CDR1 and CDR2 from the germline V gene are MNHEY and SMNVEV (reference sequence). CDR3 length: 13 amino acids.

The chain uses TRBV11-2 and TRBJ2-5, with TRBD2 identical over 10 bases. Trimming removed 3 bases from V and 4 bases from J; junction bases left unmatched: 14. From germline, CDR1 is SGHAT and CDR2 FQNNGV. The CDR3 is 18 residues long. The CDR3 DNA reads TGTGCCAGCAGCTTCCGGGGGTCGGTAGCGGGAGGAGGAGAGACCCAGTACTTC. Its translation is CASSFRGSVAGGGETQYF.

J is TRBJ1-5 and V is TRBV15; 9 positions agree with TRBD1. Germline lookup yields CDR1 LNHNV and CDR2 YYDKDF (reference sequence). J was trimmed by 4 bases and V by 8 bases; bases with no gene match: 9. The CDR3 runs 15 residues. Here the CDR3 DNA reads TGTGCCACCTGGCTAGGGACAGGGATAAATCAGCCCCAGCATTTT. It codes for CATWLGTGINQPQHF.

This clone was recorded once. V is TRBV7-9 and J is TRBJ2-1; a weak D match, TRBD2 (5 bases). Trimming left V 0 bases short and J 5 bases short, with 5 bases between. The CDR3 covers 13 residues. Germline lookup yields CDR1 SEHNR and CDR2 FQNEAQ (reference sequence). DNA of the CDR3: TGTGCCAGCAGCTTAGCCGGGGACAATGAGCAGTTCTTC. It specifies CASSLAGDNEQFF.

The table lists this clone with a count of one. This chain joins TRBV30 and TRBJ1-5; no reliable D call. The V gene's germline CDR1 is GTSNPN and CDR2 SVGIG (reference sequence). V lost 5 bases and J lost 3, with 14 bases in between. CDR3 length: 14 residues. The chain's CDR3 is CAWGPYSLNQPQHF. The CDR3 DNA reads TGTGCCTGGGGCCCTTACAGCCTCAATCAGCCCCAGCATTTT.

V gene TRBV7-8 combines with J gene TRBJ1-2, with 11 positions matching TRBD1. The length of the CDR3 is 15 residues. The germline gives CDR1 SGHVS, CDR2 FQNEAQ. V lost 5 bases and J lost 6; bases outside the gene matches: 8. As DNA, the CDR3 is TGTGCCAGCAGCGCCGGACAGGGGGCGCAAAATGGCTACACCTTC. This gives the protein CASSAGQGAQNGYTF.

This clone was observed a handful of times. This chain joins TRBV21-1 and TRBJ2-1; the table's D call, TRBD2, has no DNA check behind it. TRBV21-1 is termed a pseudogene. The CDR3 contains 11 residues. The CDR3 DNA sequence: TGTGCCAGCAGCAAGCTCCTAGAGCAGTTCTTC. It encodes CASSKLLEQFF.